This paragraph covers one T cell receptor beta chain sequence. Some clones are missing from TCRdb's copy, which holds only in-frame ones; the method was immunoSEQ multiplex PCR. The sample yields some 190,000 clones, 89% seen once. The data are from a study of blood T cell repertoires in COVID-19. The V gene's germline CDR1 is LNHDA and CDR2 SQIVND (reference sequence). Trimming cost V 4 bases and J 0 bases; bases outside gene matches: 9. The CDR3 loop spans 16 amino acids. V is TRBV19 and J is TRBJ2-7, with 7 bases fitting TRBD1. What was sequenced was PBMCs or T cells enriched from blood (not recorded which). The sequence was collected from a woman in her thirties or forties with acute COVID-19. CDR3 DNA sequence: TGTGCCAGTAGTAGACTGACGACAGGGCGCTCCTACGAGCAGTACTTC. Amino acids: CASSRLTTGRSYEQYF.